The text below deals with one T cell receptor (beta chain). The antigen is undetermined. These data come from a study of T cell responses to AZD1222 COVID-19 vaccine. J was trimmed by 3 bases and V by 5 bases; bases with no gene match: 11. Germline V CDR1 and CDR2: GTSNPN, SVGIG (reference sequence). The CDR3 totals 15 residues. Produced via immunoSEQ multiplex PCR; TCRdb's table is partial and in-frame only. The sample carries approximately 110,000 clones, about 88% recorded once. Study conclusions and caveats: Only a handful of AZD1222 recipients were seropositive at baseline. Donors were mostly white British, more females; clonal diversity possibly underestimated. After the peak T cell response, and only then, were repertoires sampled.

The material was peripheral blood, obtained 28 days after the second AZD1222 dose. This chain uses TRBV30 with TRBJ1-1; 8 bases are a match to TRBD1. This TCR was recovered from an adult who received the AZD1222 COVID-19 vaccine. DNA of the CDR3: TGTGCCTGGCGGCAATGGACAGGGTCAGACACTGAAGCTTTCTTT. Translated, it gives CAWRQWTGSDTEAFF.